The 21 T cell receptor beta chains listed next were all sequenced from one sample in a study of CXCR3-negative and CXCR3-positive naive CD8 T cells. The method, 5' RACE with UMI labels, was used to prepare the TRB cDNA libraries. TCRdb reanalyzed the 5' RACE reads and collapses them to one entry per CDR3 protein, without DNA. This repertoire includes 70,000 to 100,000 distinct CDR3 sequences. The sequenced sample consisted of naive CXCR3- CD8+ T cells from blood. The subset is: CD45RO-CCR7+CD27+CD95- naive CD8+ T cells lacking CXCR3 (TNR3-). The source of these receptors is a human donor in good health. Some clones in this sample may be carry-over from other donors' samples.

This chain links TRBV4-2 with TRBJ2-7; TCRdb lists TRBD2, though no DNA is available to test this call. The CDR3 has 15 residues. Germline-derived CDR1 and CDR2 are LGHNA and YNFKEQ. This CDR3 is CASSQGLAGGDEQYF.

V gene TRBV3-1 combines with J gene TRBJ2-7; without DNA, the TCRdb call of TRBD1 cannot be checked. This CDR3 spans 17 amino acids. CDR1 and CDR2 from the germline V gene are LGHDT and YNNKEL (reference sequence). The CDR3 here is CASSQEMKTGPSDEQYF.

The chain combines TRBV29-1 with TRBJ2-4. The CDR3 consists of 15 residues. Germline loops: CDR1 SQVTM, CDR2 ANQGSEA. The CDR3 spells CSVAGVIGAKTIQYF. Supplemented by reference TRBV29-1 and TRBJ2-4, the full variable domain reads SAVISQKPSRDICQRGTSLTIQCQVDSQVTMMFWYRQQPGQSLTLIATANQGSEATYESGFVIDKFPISRPNLTFSTLTVSNMSPEDSSIYLCSVAGVIGAKTIQYFGAGTRLSVL.

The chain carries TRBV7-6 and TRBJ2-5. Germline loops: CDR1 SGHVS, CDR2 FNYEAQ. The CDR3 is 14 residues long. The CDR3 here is CASSLAQTQETQYF.

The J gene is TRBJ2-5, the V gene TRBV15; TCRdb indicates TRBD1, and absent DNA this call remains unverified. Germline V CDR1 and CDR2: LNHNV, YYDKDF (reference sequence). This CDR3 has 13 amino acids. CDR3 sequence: CAADTGYGETQYF.

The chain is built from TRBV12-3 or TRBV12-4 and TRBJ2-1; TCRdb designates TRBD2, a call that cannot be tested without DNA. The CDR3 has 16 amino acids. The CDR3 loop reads CDSSTYGTSGSNEQFF.

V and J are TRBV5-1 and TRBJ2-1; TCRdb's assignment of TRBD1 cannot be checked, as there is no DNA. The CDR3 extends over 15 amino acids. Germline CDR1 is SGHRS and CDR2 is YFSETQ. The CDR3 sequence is CASSIAQGARNEQFF.

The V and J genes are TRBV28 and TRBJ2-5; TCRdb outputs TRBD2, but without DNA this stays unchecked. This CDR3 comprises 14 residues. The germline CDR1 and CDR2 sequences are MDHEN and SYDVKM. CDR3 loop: CASRGTSGGETQYF.

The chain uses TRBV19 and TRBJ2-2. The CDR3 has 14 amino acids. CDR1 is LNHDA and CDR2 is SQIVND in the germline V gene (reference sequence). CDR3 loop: CASSIAPHTGELFF.

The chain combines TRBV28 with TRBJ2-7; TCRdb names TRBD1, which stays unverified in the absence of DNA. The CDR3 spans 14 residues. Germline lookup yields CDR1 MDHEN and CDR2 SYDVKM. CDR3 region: CASSPTGVTYEQYF. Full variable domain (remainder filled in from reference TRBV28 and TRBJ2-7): DVKVTQSSRYLVKRTGEKVFLECVQDMDHENMFWYRQDPGLGLRLIYFSYDVKMKEKGDIPEGYSVSREKKERFSLILESASTNQTSMYLCASSPTGVTYEQYFGPGTRLTVT.

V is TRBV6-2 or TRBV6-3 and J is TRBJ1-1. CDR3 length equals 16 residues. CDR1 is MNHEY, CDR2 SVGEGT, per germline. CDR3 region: CASRVVGNYMNTEAFF.

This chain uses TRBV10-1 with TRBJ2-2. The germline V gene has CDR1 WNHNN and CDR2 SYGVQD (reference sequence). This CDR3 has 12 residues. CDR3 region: CASSESTGELFF.

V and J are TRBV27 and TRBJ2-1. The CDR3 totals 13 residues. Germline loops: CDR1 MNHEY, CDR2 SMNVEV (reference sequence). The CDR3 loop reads CASSLSENNEQFF.

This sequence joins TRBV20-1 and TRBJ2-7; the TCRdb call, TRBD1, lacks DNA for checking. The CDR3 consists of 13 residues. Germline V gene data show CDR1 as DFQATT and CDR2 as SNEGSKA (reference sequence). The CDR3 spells CSAQGQGAHEQYF.

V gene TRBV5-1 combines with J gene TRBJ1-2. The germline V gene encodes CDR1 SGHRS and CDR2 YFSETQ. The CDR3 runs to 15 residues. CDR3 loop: CASSLVEGPGDGYTF.

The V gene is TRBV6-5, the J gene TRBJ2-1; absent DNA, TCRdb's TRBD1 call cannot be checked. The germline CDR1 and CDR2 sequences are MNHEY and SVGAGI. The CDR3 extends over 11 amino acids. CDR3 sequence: CASFLSGTQFF.

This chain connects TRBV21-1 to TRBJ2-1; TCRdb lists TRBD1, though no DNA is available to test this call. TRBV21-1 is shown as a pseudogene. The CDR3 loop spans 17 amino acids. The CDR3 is CATPGPAWESSYNEQFF.

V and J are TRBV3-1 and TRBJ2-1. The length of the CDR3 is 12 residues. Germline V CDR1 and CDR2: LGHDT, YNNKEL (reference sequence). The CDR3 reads CASSPHLHEQFF.

The CDR3 sequence is CASSSDRLASYSYNEQFF. The J gene is TRBJ2-1, the V gene TRBV11-3; TCRdb's D call, TRBD2, is unchecked because there is no DNA. The V gene's germline CDR1 is SGHNT and CDR2 YENEEA. CDR3 length: 18 residues. Complete variable domain (other parts from reference TRBV11-3 and TRBJ2-1): EAGVVQSPRYKIIEKKQPVAFWCNPISGHNTLYWYLQNLGQGPELLIRYENEEAVDDSQLPKDRFSAERLKGVDSTLKIQPAELGDSAVYLCASSSDRLASYSYNEQFFGPGTRLTVL.

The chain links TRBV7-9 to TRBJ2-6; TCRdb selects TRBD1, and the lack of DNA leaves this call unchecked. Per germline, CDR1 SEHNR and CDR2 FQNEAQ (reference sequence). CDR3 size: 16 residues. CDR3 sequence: CAGRTTVSSGANVLTF.

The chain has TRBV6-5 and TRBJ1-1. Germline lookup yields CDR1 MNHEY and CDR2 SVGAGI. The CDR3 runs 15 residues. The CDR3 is CASSYSPGLEYEAFF.